The clone carrying this T cell receptor (beta chain) was recorded many times. The antigen is not known. The data were taken from a study of T-cell reconstitution after alpha-beta-depleted transplantation in children. Broader study findings: The authors attributed T-cell counts and diversity one year after transplant mostly to newly produced T cells. Recipient T cells and thymic progenitors that survived were the source of the high TCRbeta diversity seen at day 60 in some patients.

CDR1 is SGHTA and CDR2 is FQGTGA in the germline V gene. V dropped 5 bases and J dropped 2; count of bases not matched to a gene: 8. CDR3 size: 15 residues. The TCRbeta library was prepared with unique molecular identifiers. One entry per CDR3 protein results from TCRdb running MiXCR on the PCR reads. Of some 600,000 distinct CDR3 sequences listed, 13% are singletons. The chain uses TRBV7-3 and TRBJ2-7; 8 bases fit TRBD1. The TCR was taken from a male patient aged 5 to 17 who had a stem cell transplant for acute myeloid leukemia, so the T cells may come from the graft donor. This specimen consisted of PBMCs, mostly from graft donor cells, obtained 360 days after TCRalphabeta/CD19-depleted stem cell transplant. CDR3 sequence reads: CASSPSSGQAYEQYF. Here the CDR3 DNA reads TGTGCCAGCAGCCCTAGCTCGGGACAGGCCTACGAGCAGTACTTC.